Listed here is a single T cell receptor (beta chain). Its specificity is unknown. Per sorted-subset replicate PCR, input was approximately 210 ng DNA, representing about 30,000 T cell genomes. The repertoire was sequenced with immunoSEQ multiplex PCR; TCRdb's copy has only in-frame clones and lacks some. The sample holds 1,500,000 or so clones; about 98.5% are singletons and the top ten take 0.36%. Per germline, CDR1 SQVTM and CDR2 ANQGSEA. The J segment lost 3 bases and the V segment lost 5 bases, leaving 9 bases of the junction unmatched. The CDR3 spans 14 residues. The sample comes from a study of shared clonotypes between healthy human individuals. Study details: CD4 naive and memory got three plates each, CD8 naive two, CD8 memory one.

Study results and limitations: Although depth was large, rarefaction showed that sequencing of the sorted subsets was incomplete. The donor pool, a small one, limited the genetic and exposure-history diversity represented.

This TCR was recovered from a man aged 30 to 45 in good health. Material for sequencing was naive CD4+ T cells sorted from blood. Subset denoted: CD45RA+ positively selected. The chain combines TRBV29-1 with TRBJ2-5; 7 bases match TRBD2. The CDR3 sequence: CSVLWAGAEETQYF. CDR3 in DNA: TGCAGCGTTCTGTGGGCGGGAGCGGAAGAGACCCAGTACTTC.